This passage covers 30 T cell receptor beta chains from one sample sequenced in a study of beta chain features in type 1 diabetes. Expressed TCRB transcripts were sequenced, since all the RNA that had been isolated was reverse transcribed. Data came from immunoSEQ multiplex PCR; TCRdb stores just in-frame clones and leaves some out. The sample comprises 250,000 or so clones, over 65% of which are singletons, and around 0.05% rests with the top ten. Material for sequencing was naive CD4+ T cells from blood. These receptors all come from a man aged 25 to 45 in good health.

The chain uses TRBV28 and TRBJ2-1; TRBD2 matches at 7 bases. Germline V gene sequence: CDR1 MDHEN, CDR2 SYDVKM. CDR3 length: 14 residues. V lost 5 bases and J lost 12; bases outside the gene matches: 13. The CDR3 loop is CASSLTSVDRWQFF. The DNA of the CDR3 is TGTGCCAGCAGTCTAACTAGCGTCGATAGGTGGCAGTTCTTC.

Only a few counts were recorded for this clone. The chain combines TRBV29-1 with TRBJ1-2; 10 bases are a match to TRBD1. J was trimmed by 7 bases and V by 3 bases; bases with no gene match: 5. Germline CDR1 reads SQVTM; CDR2 reads ANQGSEA. The CDR3 consists of 13 residues. CDR3 nucleotides: TGCAGCGTTGAGGGGACAGGGGTCGTTGGCTACACCTTC. As protein: CSVEGTGVVGYTF.

The V and J genes are TRBV30 and TRBJ1-1; D remains ambiguous. The CDR3 loop spans 15 amino acids. Germline values: CDR1 GTSNPN, CDR2 SVGIG (reference sequence). The germline V and J ends were trimmed by 7 bases and 0 bases, with 18 bases remaining between them. In DNA, the CDR3 is TGTGCCTTAGTAGTGAGACTTGCCTTGAACACTGAAGCTTTCTTT. Translating gives CALVVRLALNTEAFF.

CDR3 amino acids: CASSPSTGKDQPQHF. CDR3 in DNA: TGTGCCAGCAGCCCCTCGACAGGGAAGGATCAGCCCCAGCATTTT. V usage is TRBV5-4 and J usage is TRBJ1-5, with 7 bases aligning to TRBD1. The CDR3 totals 15 residues. The V gene's germline CDR1 is SGHNT and CDR2 YYREEE (reference sequence). V trimming: 4 bases; J trimming: 5 bases; junction bases outside the gene matches: 9.

This chain joins TRBV5-4 and TRBJ2-1, with TRBD2 matching 11 bases. The CDR3 loop spans 15 amino acids. Trimming cost V 3 bases and J 7 bases; bases outside gene matches: 6. Germline assignment: CDR1 SGHNT and CDR2 YYREEE (reference sequence). The CDR3 nucleotides are TGTGCCAGCAGCTCCGGGACTAGCGGTAATAATGAGCAGTTCTTC. Protein product: CASSSGTSGNNEQFF.

The rearrangement uses TRBV29-1 and TRBJ2-3; perhaps D is TRBD1 or TRBD2 (6 bases each). The germline V gene encodes CDR1 SQVTM and CDR2 ANQGSEA. The CDR3 covers 13 residues. V was shortened by 5 bases and J by 2 bases, with 11 bases between the two germline ends. The CDR3 nucleotides read TGCAGCGTTCGGGGGCCACTCACAGATACGCAGTATTTT. This codes for CSVRGPLTDTQYF.

CDR3 DNA: TGTGCCAGTGGCCCCAGGGGCGGGGCTACCTACGAGCAGTACTTC. Its translation is CASGPRGGATYEQYF. The chain combines TRBV25-1 with TRBJ2-7; either TRBD1 or TRBD2 may fit D (6 bases each). Germline values: CDR1 MGHDK, CDR2 SYGVNS. This CDR3 contains 15 residues. Between the trimmed V and J ends, which lost 9 bases and 2 bases, there was a span of 20 bases.

The rearrangement links TRBV30 to TRBJ1-1; 9 nucleotides match TRBD1. This CDR3 has 16 amino acids. V lost 2 bases to trimming and J lost 7 bases; unmatched junction nucleotides: 14. CDR1 and CDR2 from the germline V gene are GTSNPN and SVGIG (reference sequence). Written as DNA, the CDR3 is TGTGCCTGGAGTACCTCCAGGACAGGGGCGCTGGTTGAAGCTTTCTTT. Residues: CAWSTSRTGALVEAFF.

The chain couples TRBV2 to TRBJ2-1, with D perhaps TRBD2 (6 bases). CDR1 is SNHLY and CDR2 is FYNNEI in the germline V gene. This CDR3 is built from 18 residues. Trimming left V 1 base short and J 1 base short, with 17 bases between. For the CDR3, the DNA is TGTGCCAGCAGTGAAGGGAGTAGATGGGGGGAGTCCTACAATGAGCAGTTCTTC. This codes for CASSEGSRWGESYNEQFF.

A single count supports this clone. The rearrangement uses TRBV6-6 and TRBJ2-3; unclear D gene. There are 13 residues in the CDR3. Germline lookup yields CDR1 MNHNY and CDR2 SVGAGI (reference sequence). Trimming took 1 base from V and 1 from J, leaving 3 bases between them. This chain's CDR3 is CASSYLGTDTQYF. The CDR3 DNA reads TGTGCCAGCAGTTACTTGGGCACAGATACGCAGTATTTT.

This chain uses TRBV7-9 with TRBJ2-7; 7 nucleotides match TRBD2. The CDR3 extends over 12 amino acids. V dropped 5 bases and J dropped 6; count of bases not matched to a gene: 4. Germline CDR1 is SEHNR and CDR2 is FQNEAQ (reference sequence). CDR3 coding DNA: TGTGCCAGCAGCCGAGGACTAGGCGAGCAGTACTTC. This gives the protein CASSRGLGEQYF.

This clone was counted only a few times. CDR3 nucleotides: TGCAGCGTTGAAGATCCCGCAGGTGGGGTTGAAGCTTTCTTT. Its translation is CSVEDPAGGVEAFF. The chain links TRBV29-1 to TRBJ1-1; unclear D gene. V was cut by 0 bases and J by 7 bases, with 15 bases left in between. This CDR3 has 14 residues. From germline, CDR1 is SQVTM and CDR2 ANQGSEA.

The chain links TRBV9 to TRBJ2-7; 7 positions agree with TRBD1. With 0 bases clipped from V and 3 bases from J, the junction kept 3 bases outside the gene matches. Germline V gene data show CDR1 as SGDLS and CDR2 as YYNGEE. CDR3 length: 14 amino acids. The CDR3 loop reads CASSVDRQGYEQYF. CDR3 bases: TGTGCCAGCAGCGTAGACAGACAGGGCTACGAGCAGTACTTC.

CDR3 region: CAWRTRGTDTQYF. The CDR3 DNA reads as TGTGCCTGGAGGACCAGGGGAACAGATACGCAGTATTTT. The V and J genes are TRBV30 and TRBJ2-3, with a tentative D call TRBD1 (6 bases). With 3 bases removed from V and 3 bases from J, the gap between germline ends came to 10 bases. Looked up from germline, CDR1 is GTSNPN and CDR2 is SVGIG (reference sequence). The CDR3 is 13 amino acids.

The J gene is TRBJ2-1, the V gene TRBV9; 9 bases fit TRBD2. Germline V gives CDR1 SGDLS, CDR2 YYNGEE. The CDR3 is made up of 16 amino acids. With V trimmed by 6 bases and J by 0 bases, 7 bases remained unmatched. The CDR3 DNA reads as TGTGCCAGCACCTACCTAGCGGGGACCTCCTACAATGAGCAGTTCTTC. Its protein is CASTYLAGTSYNEQFF.

The chain joins TRBV11-2 to TRBJ2-5; no definite D call. In germline, CDR1 is SGHAT, CDR2 FQNNGV. The CDR3 totals 12 residues. The ends were cut back, 4 bases at V and 4 bases at J, with 7 bases in the middle. The CDR3: CASSSLSETQYF. CDR3 sequence (DNA): TGTGCCAGCAGCTCACTGTCAGAGACCCAGTACTTC.

The chain carries TRBV30 and TRBJ2-7; D might be TRBD2 (5 bases). Per germline, CDR1 GTSNPN and CDR2 SVGIG (reference sequence). The CDR3 spans 13 residues. Trimming took 4 bases from V and 1 from J, leaving 11 bases between them. The CDR3 bases are TGTGCCTGGAAGGCGGGCAGTTCCTACGAGCAGTACTTC. Protein sequence: CAWKAGSSYEQYF. Combining the CDR3 with reference TRBV30 and TRBJ2-7 gives the whole variable domain SQTIHQWPATLVQPVGSPLSLECTVEGTSNPNLYWYRQAAGRGLQLLFYSVGIGQISSEVPQNLSASRPQDRQFILSSKKLLLSDSGFYLCAWKAGSSYEQYFGPGTRLTVT.

The genes are TRBV9 and TRBJ2-1; 10 positions agree with TRBD2. The CDR3 length is 16 residues. CDR1 and CDR2 (germline): SGDLS, YYNGEE. V gave up 1 base and J gave up 6 bases; unmatched junction bases: 7. CDR3 in amino acids: CASSVLAGVRSNEQFF. The CDR3, as DNA: TGTGCCAGCAGCGTACTAGCGGGAGTACGGAGCAATGAGCAGTTCTTC.

This rearrangement joins TRBV7-2 to TRBJ2-2; D not resolved. The CDR3 contains 13 residues. V was pared by 4 bases and J by 4 bases, with 7 bases between. The V gene's germline CDR1 is SGHTA and CDR2 FQGNSA. The CDR3 region is CASSYGSTGELFF. The CDR3 DNA follows: TGTGCCAGCAGCTATGGCTCCACCGGGGAGCTGTTTTTT.

This rearrangement joins TRBV29-1 to TRBJ1-5; the D gene is possibly TRBD1 (5 bases). Germline V gives CDR1 SQVTM, CDR2 ANQGSEA. The V end was cut by 5 bases, the J end by 5 bases, with 13 bases between. This CDR3 has 13 amino acids. CDR3 DNA sequence: TGCAGCGTTCAAGGGGATGGGGATCAGCCCCAGCATTTT. Its protein is CSVQGDGDQPQHF.

The gene calls are TRBV7-9 and TRBJ2-4; D remains unclear. Germline V gene lookup returns CDR1 SEHNR and CDR2 FQNEAQ (reference sequence). The CDR3 is made up of 14 amino acids. The V and J ends lost 3 bases and 2 bases respectively, with 8 bases between them. This chain's CDR3 is CASSLSISKNIQYF. In DNA form, the CDR3 reads TGTGCCAGCAGCTTGTCCATATCCAAAAACATTCAGTACTTC. Drawing the rest from reference TRBV7-9 and TRBJ2-4, the complete variable domain is DTGVSQNPRHKITKRGQNVTFRCDPISEHNRLYWYRQTLGQGPEFLTYFQNEAQLEKSRLLSDRFSAERPKGSFSTLEIQRTEQGDSAMYLCASSLSISKNIQYFGAGTRLSVL.

This clone has just a few counts. CDR3 coding DNA: TGTGCCAGCAGCCAGACAGGGGGCTTATTGGAGACCCAGTACTTC. It codes for CASSQTGGLLETQYF. This chain links TRBV9 with TRBJ2-5; 10 bases align to TRBD1. The CDR3 is 15 amino acids. Germline V gene data show CDR1 as SGDLS and CDR2 as YYNGEE. Trimming cost V 4 bases and J 5 bases; bases outside gene matches: 8.

In this sample, this clone turned up a few times. In the same sample, other DNA sequences code for this CDR3. DNA of the CDR3: TGTGCCTGGAGTGTCGGCTACGAGCAGTACTTC. Its protein is CAWSVGYEQYF. The V call is TRBV30, the J call TRBJ2-7, with unresolved D. V dropped 0 bases and J dropped 3 bases, with 3 bases sitting between them. CDR3 length: 11 amino acids. The germline V gene has CDR1 GTSNPN and CDR2 SVGIG (reference sequence).

A few counts support this clone. Other DNA sequences in this sample translate to the same CDR3. V gene TRBV30 combines with J gene TRBJ2-2, with TRBD1 as a possible D gene (6 bases). V lost 0 bases and J 6 bases, leaving 8 bases between the germline ends. Per the germline V gene, CDR1 is GTSNPN and CDR2 is SVGIG (reference sequence). The CDR3 is 13 residues long. For the CDR3, the DNA is TGTGCCTGGAGTGTACAGGGTCCCGGGGAGCTGTTTTTT. Translation gives CAWSVQGPGELFF.

The chain joins TRBV15 to TRBJ2-5; 10 bases map to TRBD2. Germline V gene lookup returns CDR1 LNHNV and CDR2 YYDKDF (reference sequence). J gave up 4 bases and V 0 bases, and 5 bases lay outside the gene matches. The CDR3 spans 16 residues. CDR3 region: CATSREASGSGETQYF. In DNA, the CDR3 is TGTGCCACCAGCAGAGAAGCTAGCGGGAGTGGAGAGACCCAGTACTTC.

The chain carries TRBV14 and TRBJ1-6; D ambiguous. This CDR3 is built from 13 residues. CDR1 SGHDN and CDR2 FVKESK come from the germline V gene. V lost 0 bases and J 9 bases, leaving 6 bases between the germline ends. The CDR3 DNA reads TGTGCCAGCAGCCAAGACCTTATTTCACCCCTCCACTTT. Amino acid sequence: CASSQDLISPLHF.

The V gene is TRBV10-2, the J gene TRBJ1-6; 9 bases fit TRBD1. V lost 6 bases to trimming and J lost 9 bases; unmatched junction nucleotides: 3. This CDR3 has 13 amino acids. Germline values: CDR1 WSHSY, CDR2 SAAADI. The CDR3 DNA follows: TGCGCCAGCAGGGGACAGGGAGGTTCACCCCTCCACTTT. Translation: CASRGQGGSPLHF.

This chain links TRBV2 with TRBJ2-4; D call uncertain. In germline, CDR1 is SNHLY, CDR2 FYNNEI. There are 15 residues in the CDR3. The V and J ends lost 5 bases and 0 bases respectively, with 11 bases between them. Here the CDR3 DNA reads TGTGCCAGCAGTACCACCTTCTTAGCCAAAAACATTCAGTACTTC. Amino acid sequence: CASSTTFLAKNIQYF.

The rearrangement links TRBV30 to TRBJ2-3; 7 bases fit TRBD2. The germline CDR1 and CDR2 sequences are GTSNPN and SVGIG (reference sequence). The CDR3 is made up of 15 amino acids. Trimming cost V 0 bases and J 4 bases; bases outside gene matches: 7. The chain's CDR3 is CAWSVRLAVADTQYF. CDR3 coding DNA: TGTGCCTGGAGTGTAAGGCTAGCGGTGGCAGATACGCAGTATTTT.

The V gene is TRBV30, the J gene TRBJ1-1, with D perhaps matching TRBD1 (5 bases). The V and J ends lost 5 bases and 7 bases respectively, with 20 bases between them. In germline, CDR1 is GTSNPN, CDR2 SVGIG (reference sequence). The CDR3 is made up of 14 amino acids. In DNA form, the CDR3 reads TGTGCCTGGGAGACGGGGACCGGGGAGGTTGAAGCTTTCTTT. It codes for CAWETGTGEVEAFF.